The 12 T cell receptor beta chains listed next were all sequenced from one sample in a study of control samples from healthy donors and cancer patients. Profiling relied on immunoSEQ multiplex PCR, and the TCRdb table lists in-frame clones only, not all of them. There are around 75,000 clones in the sample; approximately 87% occur only once, and about 26% lies in the top ten. The specimen sequenced was blood. The receptors shown here come from a man aged 45 to 65 in good health.

The rearrangement links TRBV10-3 to TRBJ1-1, with D unresolved. The germline CDR1 and CDR2 sequences are ENHRY and SYGVKD. CDR3 length: 15 amino acids. Trimming shortened V by 0 bases and J by 1 base, and 9 bases separated the two germline ends. CDR3 region: CAISESTQENTEAFF. CDR3 sequence (DNA): TGTGCCATCAGTGAGTCGACTCAGGAGAACACTGAAGCTTTCTTT.

The chain is built from TRBV11-2 and TRBJ1-5; 7 nucleotides match TRBD1. Germline-derived CDR1 and CDR2 are SGHAT and FQNNGV. This CDR3 is 15 amino acids long. J was trimmed by 6 bases and V by 1 base; bases with no gene match: 6. CDR3 sequence: CASSLVRGQSQPQHF. CDR3 sequence (DNA): TGTGCCAGCAGCTTAGTGAGGGGACAGAGTCAGCCCCAGCATTTT.

This clone was seen more than once but under ten times. The chain combines TRBV3-1 (or the pseudogene TRBV3-2) with TRBJ1-5; no reliable D call. This CDR3 region has 15 residues. Trimming removed 0 bases at V and 1 base at J, with 7 bases between. In germline, CDR1 is LGHDT, CDR2 YNNKEL (reference sequence). The CDR3 spells CASSQDSMSNQPQHF. The CDR3 DNA is TGTGCCAGCAGCCAAGATAGTATGAGCAATCAGCCCCAGCATTTT.

This rearrangement joins TRBV27 to TRBJ1-6, with no clear D. The germline gives CDR1 MNHEY, CDR2 SMNVEV (reference sequence). The CDR3 length is 14 residues. V gave up 10 bases and J gave up 2 bases, with 12 bases separating them. The CDR3 loop reads CATSLRTYNSPLHF. The CDR3 coding sequence is TGTGCCACCTCCTTGAGGACCTATAATTCACCCCTCCACTTT.

A few counts support this clone. The V gene is TRBV5-6, the J gene TRBJ2-1; TRBD1 might be the D (6 bases). This CDR3 spans 15 amino acids. V lost 4 bases to trimming and J lost 4 bases, with 15 bases between them. CDR1 SGHDT and CDR2 YYEEEE come from the germline V gene. Here the CDR3 DNA reads TGTGCCAGCAGCGTCGGACAGTTAGAATACAATGAGCAGTTCTTC. It specifies CASSVGQLEYNEQFF.

The rearrangement uses TRBV29-1 and TRBJ1-2; D might be TRBD1 (6 bases). This CDR3 is built from 12 residues. Germline-derived CDR1 and CDR2 are SQVTM and ANQGSEA. Trimming stripped 4 bases from V and 3 bases from J, with 9 bases between. The CDR3 coding sequence is TGCAGCGTTGCTAACAGGGACTATGGCTACACCTTC. Its protein product is CSVANRDYGYTF.

This clone was observed a handful of times. The J gene is TRBJ1-2, the V gene TRBV5-6, with a tentative D call TRBD1 (6 bases). The germline gives CDR1 SGHDT, CDR2 YYEEEE. V was clipped by 4 bases and J by 3 bases, with 19 bases between them. The CDR3 runs to 16 residues. As DNA, the CDR3 is TGTGCCAGCAGCCATTTTACAGGGAGGAAGGACTATGGCTACACCTTC. Residues: CASSHFTGRKDYGYTF. The full variable domain, completed using reference TRBV5-6 and TRBJ1-2, is DAGVTQSPTHLIKTRGQQVTLRCSPKSGHDTVSWYQQALGQGPQFIFQYYEEEERQRGNFPDRFSGHQFPNYSSELNVNALLLGDSALYLCASSHFTGRKDYGYTFGSGTRLTVV.

This clone was recorded once. The chain employs TRBV5-4 and TRBJ2-1, with 8 bases aligning to TRBD2. The CDR3 has 15 amino acids. The germline V gene has CDR1 SGHNT and CDR2 YYREEE (reference sequence). The J segment lost 4 bases and the V segment lost 6 bases, leaving 9 bases of the junction unmatched. CDR3 residues: CASTPLAGRYNEQFF. For the CDR3, the DNA is TGTGCCAGCACACCATTAGCGGGAAGGTACAATGAGCAGTTCTTC.

The rearrangement joins TRBV11-3 to TRBJ2-1; 7 bases map to TRBD2. The CDR3 has 16 amino acids. Germline CDR1 reads SGHNT; CDR2 reads YENEEA. J lost 4 bases, V lost 5 bases, and 11 bases had no gene match. CDR3 DNA sequence: TGTGCCAGCAGCCTAACCGGGACTATAATTTACAATGAGCAGTTCTTC. Residues: CASSLTGTIIYNEQFF.

The chain uses TRBV4-3 and TRBJ2-7, with a weak D call TRBD2 (5 bases). Germline V gene lookup returns CDR1 LGHNA and CDR2 YSLEER. V lost 1 base and J 3 bases, leaving 10 bases between the germline ends. This CDR3 spans 14 amino acids. CDR3 DNA: TGCGCCAGCAGCCAAGGGACTCTTAACTACGAGCAGTACTTC. Translating it yields CASSQGTLNYEQYF.

The chain joins TRBV19 to TRBJ1-1; tentatively, D is TRBD1 (5 bases). CDR1 is LNHDA, CDR2 SQIVND, per germline (reference sequence). The CDR3 runs 12 residues. V lost 7 bases to trimming and J lost 3 bases, with 9 bases between them. CDR3 sequence: CASNGGYTEAFF. As DNA, the CDR3 is TGTGCCAGTAACGGGGGATACACTGAAGCTTTCTTT.

This sequence joins TRBV18 and TRBJ2-7; D is ambiguous. The CDR3 covers 15 residues. The V end was cut by 3 bases, the J end by 3 bases, with 15 bases between. Germline CDR1 is KGHSH and CDR2 is LQKENI. The CDR3 region is CASSPDSNWLYEQYF. CDR3 DNA sequence: TGTGCCAGCTCACCCGATAGTAATTGGCTCTACGAGCAGTACTTC.